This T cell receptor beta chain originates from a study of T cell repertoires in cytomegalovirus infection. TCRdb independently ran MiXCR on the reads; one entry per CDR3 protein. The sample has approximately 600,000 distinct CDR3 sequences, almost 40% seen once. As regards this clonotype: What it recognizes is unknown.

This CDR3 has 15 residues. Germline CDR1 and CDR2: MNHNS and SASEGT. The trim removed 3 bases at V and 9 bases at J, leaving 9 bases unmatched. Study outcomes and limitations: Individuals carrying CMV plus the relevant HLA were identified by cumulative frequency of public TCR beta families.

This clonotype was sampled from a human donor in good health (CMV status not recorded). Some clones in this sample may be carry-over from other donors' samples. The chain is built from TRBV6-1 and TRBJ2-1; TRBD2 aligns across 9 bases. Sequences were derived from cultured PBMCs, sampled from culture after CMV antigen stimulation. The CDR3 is CASSDPKGRGGEQFF. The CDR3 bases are TGTGCCAGCAGTGACCCGAAAGGGCGGGGGGGTGAGCAGTTCTTC.